The entry that follows covers one TCR beta chain sequence. Germline CDR1 is MNHEY and CDR2 is SVGAGI. CDR3 length: 15 residues. Trimming removed 0 bases from V and 2 bases from J; junction bases left unmatched: 3. Original methodology: Cell counts per sample came from amplifying reference gene primers. Method: immunoSEQ multiplex PCR; TCRdb's copy keeps in-frame clones and lacks some. V and J calls and clone size are given by that table; D and trimming were obtained from the DNA. Among 55,000 to 80,000 clones listed, just over 90% were seen once. These data are taken from a study of blood T cell repertoires in COVID-19. The wider study: COVID-19 samples collected from the United States, Italy and Spain covered acute and convalescent phases. Nucleic acid was either cDNA or gDNA, and it came from T cells, B-cell-depleted T cells, or PBMCs.

The sequenced sample was peripheral blood. The V and J genes are TRBV6-5 and TRBJ2-7, with 8 bases fitting TRBD2. The TCR comes from a human donor in a cohort sampled during active COVID-19. CDR3 region: CASSYSAGGAYEQYF. CDR3 nucleotides: TGTGCCAGCAGTTACTCGGCGGGAGGTGCCTACGAGCAGTACTTC.